These T cell receptor beta chains were read from a single sample in a study of T cells in Graves' hyperthyroidism and ophthalmopathy. Each CDR3 protein is one row after TCRdb ran MiXCR on the multiplex PCR reads. The data hold roughly 530,000 distinct CDR3 sequences, with over 15% observed a single time. Sequences were obtained from blood. The receptors were gathered from a woman aged 18 to 35 with Graves' ophthalmopathy. CDR3s include the opening cysteine and the closing phenylalanine or tryptophan. A D gene is named only where the DNA matches it firmly. Clone size is stated in some rows and not others, as once, few, many or a class when expanded.

V: TRBV2; J: TRBJ1-1; size: many; D: TRBD1; DNA: TGTGCCAGCAGCGCCTTCGGACAGGGGAACACTGAAGCTTTCTTT; CDR3: CASSAFGQGNTEAFF
V: TRBV2; J: TRBJ2-1; size: many; D: -; DNA: TGTGCCAGCAGTTTCAGTGTACAGGTCTACAATGAGCAGTTCTTC; CDR3: CASSFSVQVYNEQFF
V: TRBV28; J: TRBJ2-3; size: many; D: -; DNA: TGTGCCAGCAGTAGACAGGGAGGGATAGATACGCAGTATTTT; CDR3: CASSRQGGIDTQYF
V: TRBV2; J: TRBJ2-7; size: many; D: -; DNA: TGTGCCACCCGTAGGGGCAGGGATCACCACGAGCAGTACTTC; CDR3: CATRRGRDHHEQYF
V: TRBV29-1; J: TRBJ1-2; size: -; D: -; DNA: TGCAGCGTTGACAGGGATGGCTACACCTTC; CDR3: CSVDRDGYTF
V: TRBV4-2; J: TRBJ2-7; size: -; D: -; DNA: TGTGCCAGCAGCCAAGAGGTCGGGGAAAACTCCTACGAGCAGTACTTC; CDR3: CASSQEVGENSYEQYF
V: TRBV5-1; J: TRBJ1-4; size: many; D: -; DNA: TGCGCCAGCAGCTCCAGGGCAGGCCCAAATGAAAAACTGTTTTTT; CDR3: CASSSRAGPNEKLFF
V: TRBV20-1; J: TRBJ1-4; size: few; D: -; DNA: TGCAGTGCTAGTCTCAGGGAAGTAAATGAAAAACTGTTTTTT; CDR3: CSASLREVNEKLFF
V: TRBV28; J: TRBJ2-5; size: many; D: TRBD2; DNA: TGTGCCAGCAGTTTAGTGGCTAGCGGGCGTGGGTTGGCCCAGTACTTC; CDR3: CASSLVASGRGLAQYF
V: TRBV12-3/TRBV12-4; J: TRBJ1-3; size: -; D: -; DNA: TGTGCCAGCAGTAGCGACTGGAGCTCTGGAAACACCATATATTTT; CDR3: CASSSDWSSGNTIYF
V: TRBV7-9; J: TRBJ1-1; size: -; D: -; DNA: TGCGCCAGCAGCCAAGTTATTAAGGGGGGAGGAGCTTTCTTT; CDR3: CASSQVIKGGGAFF
V: TRBV6-1; J: TRBJ1-6; size: many; D: -; DNA: TGTGCCAGCAGATTGGACGGTAGCTCCTATAATTCACCCCTCCACTTT; CDR3: CASRLDGSSYNSPLHF
V: TRBV7-8; J: TRBJ2-7; size: many; D: TRBD2; DNA: TGTGCCAGCAGCTTAAGCGGCAGCGGGGGGAGCTCCTACGAGCAGTACTTC; CDR3: CASSLSGSGGSSYEQYF
V: TRBV10-3; J: TRBJ2-1; size: many; D: TRBD2; DNA: TGTGCCATCGCCGGGACTAGCGGGAGTGTTGAGCAGTTCTTC; CDR3: CAIAGTSGSVEQFF
V: TRBV28; J: TRBJ1-6; size: few; D: -; DNA: TGTGCCAGCAGTTTGGCGGGGCATGGCTCACCCCTCCACTTT; CDR3: CASSLAGHGSPLHF
V: TRBV4-2; J: TRBJ2-3; size: -; D: -; DNA: TGTGCCAGCAGCCCTAACTTCAGAACAGGTCCAGATACGCAGTATTTT; CDR3: CASSPNFRTGPDTQYF
V: TRBV12-5; J: TRBJ2-7; size: many; D: TRBD2; DNA: TGTGCTAGTGGTTTGGTAAGCGGGGCTAGGCTAGCGGGAGGGCCATACGAGCAGTACTTC; CDR3: CASGLVSGARLAGGPYEQYF
V: TRBV10-1; J: TRBJ1-5; size: -; D: TRBD1; DNA: TGCGCCACCTACACAGGGGGCGTTTTGGTCAATCAGCCCCAGCATTTT; CDR3: CATYTGGVLVNQPQHF
V: TRBV27; J: TRBJ2-1; size: -; D: -; DNA: TGTGCCAGCAGTTTATCGGGGTCCCATGAGCAGTTCTTC; CDR3: CASSLSGSHEQFF
V: TRBV7-2; J: TRBJ1-4; size: -; D: -; DNA: TGTGCCAGCAGCTTAGGTGGAACAGGCGCTCATGAAAAACTGTTTTTT; CDR3: CASSLGGTGAHEKLFF
V: TRBV7-9; J: TRBJ1-1; size: many; D: -; DNA: TGTGCCAGCAGCTTAGACGGCGGGAAGAGCACTGAAGCTTTCTTT; CDR3: CASSLDGGKSTEAFF
V: TRBV3-1; J: TRBJ1-6; size: many; D: -; DNA: TGTGCCAGCAGCCAAGATTTTCCGTATTCACCCCTCCACTTT; CDR3: CASSQDFPYSPLHF
V: TRBV20-1; J: TRBJ1-2; size: -; D: -; DNA: TGCAGTGCTAGGGTGGCCGCCGCGTATGGCTACACCTTC; CDR3: CSARVAAAYGYTF
V: TRBV28; J: TRBJ1-6; size: few; D: -; DNA: TGTGCCAGCAGTTTATTCGGGGCACACAGTTCCCTCCACTTT; CDR3: CASSLFGAHSSLHF
V: TRBV24-1; J: TRBJ1-2; size: few; D: TRBD1; DNA: TGTGCCACCAGTGACCCGAATCAGTCGACAGGGGCCGGGTATGGCTACACCTTC; CDR3: CATSDPNQSTGAGYGYTF
V: TRBV28; J: TRBJ1-1; size: many; D: -; DNA: TGTGCCACAGAACCCCTTAGCTATACAGTGAACACTGAAGCTTTCTTT; CDR3: CATEPLSYTVNTEAFF
V: TRBV11-3; J: TRBJ2-3; size: many; D: -; DNA: TGTGCCAGCAGCCAGCGGAGCACAGATACGCAGTATTTT; CDR3: CASSQRSTDTQYF
V: TRBV5-5; J: TRBJ2-1; size: -; D: -; DNA: TGTGCCAGCAGGACTATTTACATCAATGAGCAGTTCTTC; CDR3: CASRTIYINEQFF
V: TRBV6-1; J: TRBJ2-6; size: -; D: -; DNA: TGTGCCAGCAGTGGTTCAGGGACTGGGGCCAACGTCCTGACTTTC; CDR3: CASSGSGTGANVLTF
V: TRBV28; J: TRBJ2-7; size: many; D: TRBD2; DNA: TGTGCCAGCACCGAGGGACTAGCGGGTTCCTACGAGCAGTACTTC; CDR3: CASTEGLAGSYEQYF
V: TRBV27; J: TRBJ2-2; size: few; D: -; DNA: TGTGCCAGCAGTTTAGTAGGGGCCGCCGGGGAGCTGTTTTTT; CDR3: CASSLVGAAGELFF
V: TRBV20-1; J: TRBJ1-1; size: many; D: -; DNA: TGCAGTGCAGGCAGCATGAACACTGAAGCTTTCTTT; CDR3: CSAGSMNTEAFF
V: TRBV7-9; J: TRBJ1-3; size: few; D: TRBD1; DNA: TGTGCCAGCAGCCCTACGATGAGGGGGCCTGGAAACACCATATATTTT; CDR3: CASSPTMRGPGNTIYF
V: TRBV7-8; J: TRBJ2-7; size: few; D: TRBD1; DNA: TGTGCCAGCAGCTTAATCTTTTTTTCGGACAGGGGTTTCGAGCAGTACTTC; CDR3: CASSLIFFSDRGFEQYF
V: TRBV3-1; J: TRBJ2-1; size: -; D: TRBD2; DNA: TGTGCCAGCAGCCAAGAATGGGCTAGCGGGGGAAGAGGGAATGAGCAGTTCTTC; CDR3: CASSQEWASGGRGNEQFF
V: TRBV6-1; J: TRBJ1-6; size: -; D: -; DNA: TGTGCCAGCAGTGAAGAATTTAGGGGGGGAAATTCACCCCTCCACTTT; CDR3: CASSEEFRGGNSPLHF
V: TRBV4-1; J: TRBJ1-1; size: few; D: -; DNA: TGCGCCAGCAGCCAAGGATTTAGCAGGGAGGTACGGTGGACTGAAGCTTTCTTT; CDR3: CASSQGFSREVRWTEAFF